The 27 T cell receptor beta chains in this list originate from one sample, sequenced in a study of cytomegalovirus exposure and HLA in healthy donors. The study ran its PCR with 60 Vbeta and 13 Jbeta primers. Profiled with immunoSEQ multiplex PCR; TCRdb holds only in-frame clones, not every one. The sample yields some 99,000 clones, 55% to 80% seen once. Sequenced: PBMCs. The receptors here all came from a female donor in good health and CMV-seronegative.

This sequence joins TRBV7-9 and TRBJ1-2; 8 nucleotides agree with TRBD1. Germline CDR1 is SEHNR and CDR2 is FQNEAQ (reference sequence). The length of the CDR3 is 15 residues. The ends lost 1 base at V and 6 bases at J; junction bases unmatched: 7. The CDR3 DNA sequence: TGTGCCAGCAGCTTAGACCGGACAGGGCTCAATGGCTACACCTTC. This encodes CASSLDRTGLNGYTF.

The V call is TRBV28, the J call TRBJ1-4; TRBD1 agrees at 7 bases. The CDR3 extends over 13 amino acids. Germline V gene sequence: CDR1 MDHEN, CDR2 SYDVKM. Trimming took 6 bases from V and 4 from J; bases not matched to a gene: 2. The CDR3 here is CASSRQGNEKLFF. The DNA for the CDR3 is TGTGCCAGCAGCAGACAGGGTAATGAAAAACTGTTTTTT.

CDR3: CASSPGLAGAIDTQYF. The CDR3 region has the DNA TGTGCCAGCAGCCCCGGACTAGCGGGAGCAATAGATACGCAGTATTTT. The V and J genes are TRBV9 and TRBJ2-3; 13 nucleotides line up with TRBD2. CDR3 length: 16 residues. In germline, CDR1 is SGDLS, CDR2 YYNGEE. V shed 4 bases, J shed 5 bases, and the junction held 7 bases outside the gene matches.

A few counts support this clone. The chain combines TRBV30 with TRBJ1-1, with D hard to call. Per germline, CDR1 GTSNPN and CDR2 SVGIG (reference sequence). This CDR3 has 14 amino acids. V was shortened by 2 bases and J by 1 base, with 11 bases between the two germline ends. The CDR3 nucleotides are TGTGCCTGGAGTACTTCCACTTGGAACACTGAAGCTTTCTTT. Translation: CAWSTSTWNTEAFF.

This sequence joins TRBV30 and TRBJ2-7; D perhaps matches TRBD1 (5 bases). The CDR3 covers 13 residues. Trimming shortened V by 2 bases and J by 2 bases, and 10 bases separated the two germline ends. Looked up from germline, CDR1 is GTSNPN and CDR2 is SVGIG (reference sequence). CDR3 DNA sequence: TGTGCCTGGAGTAGGCGGACAACCTACGAGCAGTACTTC. Its translation is CAWSRRTTYEQYF.

This chain links TRBV7-2 with TRBJ1-2; D uncertain. Trimming removed 1 base at V and 6 bases at J, with 6 bases between. The CDR3 has 12 residues. Germline lookup yields CDR1 SGHTA and CDR2 FQGNSA. CDR3 DNA sequence: TGTGCCAGCAGCTTAGGTCATGATGGCTACACCTTC. Translating gives CASSLGHDGYTF.

The chain has TRBV19 and TRBJ1-1; no reliable D call. Trimming took off 6 bases at V and 4 bases at J, with 18 bases between the two ends. Per germline, CDR1 LNHDA and CDR2 SQIVND (reference sequence). The CDR3 runs 15 residues. The CDR3 bases are TGTGCCAGTAGGGGTGGTAGCAGAATGAGCACTGAAGCTTTCTTT. Amino acid sequence: CASRGGSRMSTEAFF.

The rearrangement uses TRBV2 and TRBJ1-2; 7 bases align to TRBD1. The CDR3 covers 13 residues. V dropped 10 bases and J dropped 8; count of bases not matched to a gene: 13. Germline V gene sequence: CDR1 SNHLY, CDR2 FYNNEI. Here the CDR3 reads CATPTGLGGGYTF. The CDR3 DNA reads TGTGCCACCCCGACAGGGTTGGGAGGCGGCTACACCTTC. Full variable domain (remainder filled in from reference TRBV2 and TRBJ1-2): EPEVTQTPSHQVTQMGQEVILRCVPISNHLYFYWYRQILGQKVEFLVSFYNNEISEKSEIFDDQFSVERPDGSNFTLKIRSTKLEDSAMYFCATPTGLGGGYTFGSGTRLTVV.

The CDR3 sequence: CASSYSGEAQYF. CDR3 sequence (DNA): TGTGCCAGCAGTTACAGCGGCGAGGCCCAGTACTTC. The chain has TRBV6-5 and TRBJ2-5; TRBD2 might be the D (5 bases). The CDR3 runs to 12 residues. Germline loops: CDR1 MNHEY, CDR2 SVGAGI. V lost 2 bases to trimming and J lost 9 bases, with 10 bases between them.

The genes are TRBV5-1 and TRBJ1-5, with TRBD1 matching 9 bases. This CDR3 is 15 amino acids long. Germline CDR1 SGHRS, CDR2 YFSETQ. V lost 0 bases to trimming and J lost 5 bases; unmatched junction nucleotides: 3. The CDR3, as DNA: TGCGCCAGCAGCTTGGGGGACAGGGTGGATCAGCCCCAGCATTTT. Protein sequence: CASSLGDRVDQPQHF.

Notes on this clone: Other DNA sequences in this sample translate to the same CDR3. The chain recombines TRBV2 with TRBJ2-3; possible D gene TRBD1, 6 bases. CDR3 length equals 15 residues. CDR1 is SNHLY, CDR2 FYNNEI, per germline. Trimming took 5 bases from V and 0 from J, leaving 12 bases between them. CDR3 sequence reads: CASSRGFSSTDTQYF. The CDR3 nucleotides are TGTGCCAGCAGTAGGGGGTTTTCTAGCACAGATACGCAGTATTTT.

Here the CDR3 DNA reads TGTGCCAGCAGCCTGGGGACAGGGTATGGCTACACCTTC. Translating it yields CASSLGTGYGYTF. The chain couples TRBV5-8 to TRBJ1-2, with 9 bases that match TRBD1. This CDR3 is 13 amino acids long. With V trimmed by 4 bases and J by 5 bases, 3 bases remained unmatched. Germline CDR1 SGHTS, CDR2 YDEGEE.

This clone was detected only once. The V and J genes are TRBV28 and TRBJ1-2; a possible D gene is TRBD1 (5 bases). There are 14 residues in the CDR3. V shed 2 bases and J shed 2 bases, with 9 bases lying between them. Germline assignment: CDR1 MDHEN and CDR2 SYDVKM. CDR3 bases: TGTGCCAGCAGTTTAGCAGGGCTCAACTATGGCTACACCTTC. It specifies CASSLAGLNYGYTF.

The chain employs TRBV19 and TRBJ2-2; the D gene is possibly TRBD2 (5 bases). Trimming removed 7 bases at V and 0 bases at J, with 12 bases between. CDR1 and CDR2 from the germline V gene are LNHDA and SQIVND (reference sequence). This CDR3 is 15 amino acids long. For the CDR3, the DNA is TGTGCCAGTACCGTATGGGAGCCGAACACCGGGGAGCTGTTTTTT. It encodes CASTVWEPNTGELFF.

The chain links TRBV7-6 to TRBJ2-7, with TRBD1 as a possible D gene (5 bases). Trimming pared 10 bases from V and 2 bases from J, leaving 18 bases between. The CDR3 spans 14 residues. The germline V gene encodes CDR1 SGHVS and CDR2 FNYEAQ. The CDR3 coding sequence is TGTGCCACGCCCCACAGGACCCTAGCCTACGAGCAGTACTTC. Protein: CATPHRTLAYEQYF.

The rearrangement links TRBV6-6 to TRBJ2-4; D possibly corresponds to TRBD1 (5 bases). Germline CDR1 is MNHNY and CDR2 is SVGAGI (reference sequence). Trimming took off 5 bases at V and 0 bases at J, with 11 bases between the two ends. The CDR3 totals 15 residues. Here the CDR3 reads CASSALGLAKNIQYF. DNA of the CDR3: TGTGCCAGCAGTGCCCTGGGGCTAGCCAAAAACATTCAGTACTTC.

J is TRBJ2-5 and V is TRBV7-6; possible D gene TRBD1, 5 bases. V lost 4 bases, J lost 1 base, and 7 bases lay in between. The CDR3 consists of 13 residues. Germline V gene data show CDR1 as SGHVS and CDR2 as FNYEAQ. The CDR3 sequence: CASSSGLQETQYF. The CDR3 DNA follows: TGTGCCAGCAGCTCAGGGCTCCAAGAGACCCAGTACTTC. The full variable domain, rest sourced from reference TRBV7-6 and TRBJ2-5, is GAGVSQSPRYKVTKRGQDVALRCDPISGHVSLYWYRQALGQGPEFLTYFNYEAQQDKSGLPNDRFSAERPEGSISTLTIQRTEQRDSAMYRCASSSGLQETQYFGPGTRLLVL.

The chain uses TRBV6-5 and TRBJ1-2; tentative D call: TRBD1 (6 bases). The ends were cut back, 6 bases at V and 2 bases at J, with 13 bases in the middle. In germline, CDR1 is MNHEY, CDR2 SVGAGI. The CDR3 is made up of 14 amino acids. The CDR3 bases are TGTGCCAGCAGCTATGCAACAGGGAACTATGGCTACACCTTC. Its protein product is CASSYATGNYGYTF.

CDR3 in DNA: TGCGCCAGCAGCCGAACGGGCCGCTCATTAGCGGGAGCTGGAGATACGCAGTATTTT. It yields the protein CASSRTGRSLAGAGDTQYF. J is TRBJ2-3 and V is TRBV5-1; 9 positions agree with TRBD2. CDR3 length: 19 amino acids. Germline-derived CDR1 and CDR2 are SGHRS and YFSETQ. The V and J ends lost 4 bases and 5 bases, in that order; junction bases with no gene match: 20.

This chain links TRBV7-2 with TRBJ2-1; 8 bases are a match to TRBD2. J gave up 1 base and V 5 bases, and 4 bases lay outside the gene matches. The V gene's germline CDR1 is SGHTA and CDR2 FQGNSA. CDR3 size: 15 residues. Here the CDR3 DNA reads TGTGCCAGCAGCACCTCTAGCGGGTCCTACAATGAGCAGTTCTTC. As protein: CASSTSSGSYNEQFF.

The J gene is TRBJ2-7, the V gene TRBV6-1; TRBD2 agrees at 11 bases. The CDR3 runs 14 residues. Germline V gene lookup returns CDR1 MNHNS and CDR2 SASEGT. After removal of 7 bases from V and 2 bases from J, the junction contained 4 bases not matched to a gene. CDR3 DNA sequence: TGTGCCAGCACCGGACTAGCGGGTACCTACGAGCAGTACTTC. This sequence encodes CASTGLAGTYEQYF.

This chain uses TRBV7-2 with TRBJ2-7; 10 bases are shared with TRBD1. V dropped 1 base and J dropped 3; count of bases not matched to a gene: 6. CDR3 length: 16 residues. From germline, CDR1 is SGHTA and CDR2 FQGNSA. In DNA form, the CDR3 reads TGTGCCAGCAGCTTAGAAATTTGGACAGGGGGCTACGAGCAGTACTTC. The encoded protein is CASSLEIWTGGYEQYF.

This clone was counted a single time. The chain couples TRBV6-6 to TRBJ1-6, with TRBD1 matching 9 bases. The germline V gene has CDR1 MNHNY and CDR2 SVGAGI (reference sequence). CDR3 length: 15 residues. V shed 5 bases, J shed 7 bases, and the junction held 6 bases outside the gene matches. The chain's CDR3 is CASSKTGGFNSPLHF. CDR3 nucleotides: TGTGCCAGCAGTAAAACAGGGGGCTTCAATTCACCCCTCCACTTT.

The chain uses TRBV2 and TRBJ2-7; tentative D call: TRBD2 (6 bases). The CDR3 has 12 residues. Trimming shortened V by 4 bases and J by 3 bases, and 7 bases separated the two germline ends. Per the germline V gene, CDR1 is SNHLY and CDR2 is FYNNEI. CDR3 bases: TGTGCCAGCAGTGTGACTAGCTACGAGCAGTACTTC. Translation gives CASSVTSYEQYF.

J is TRBJ2-1 and V is TRBV28, with TRBD2 identical over 8 bases. With 4 bases clipped from V and 3 bases from J, the junction kept 8 bases outside the gene matches. Germline CDR1 MDHEN, CDR2 SYDVKM. The CDR3 totals 16 residues. This CDR3 is CASSSAAGADYNEQFF. The CDR3 nucleotides read TGTGCCAGCAGTTCGGCAGCGGGAGCTGACTACAATGAGCAGTTCTTC.

The rearrangement uses TRBV6-5 and TRBJ2-7, with 7 bases fitting TRBD1. Trimming cost V 6 bases and J 1 base; bases outside gene matches: 9. CDR3 size: 15 residues. In germline, CDR1 is MNHEY, CDR2 SVGAGI. Here the CDR3 DNA reads TGTGCCAGCAGGAATGACAGGGAACCGTCCTACGAGCAGTACTTC. It is translated as CASRNDREPSYEQYF.

The CDR3 sequence is CASSPPNRAGEQYF. The CDR3, as DNA: TGTGCCAGTAGCCCCCCAAACAGGGCTGGTGAGCAGTACTTC. The genes are TRBV19 and TRBJ2-7; TRBD1 might be the D (6 bases). V was shortened by 6 bases and J by 7 bases, with 19 bases between the two germline ends. The length of the CDR3 is 14 residues. Per the germline V gene, CDR1 is LNHDA and CDR2 is SQIVND (reference sequence).